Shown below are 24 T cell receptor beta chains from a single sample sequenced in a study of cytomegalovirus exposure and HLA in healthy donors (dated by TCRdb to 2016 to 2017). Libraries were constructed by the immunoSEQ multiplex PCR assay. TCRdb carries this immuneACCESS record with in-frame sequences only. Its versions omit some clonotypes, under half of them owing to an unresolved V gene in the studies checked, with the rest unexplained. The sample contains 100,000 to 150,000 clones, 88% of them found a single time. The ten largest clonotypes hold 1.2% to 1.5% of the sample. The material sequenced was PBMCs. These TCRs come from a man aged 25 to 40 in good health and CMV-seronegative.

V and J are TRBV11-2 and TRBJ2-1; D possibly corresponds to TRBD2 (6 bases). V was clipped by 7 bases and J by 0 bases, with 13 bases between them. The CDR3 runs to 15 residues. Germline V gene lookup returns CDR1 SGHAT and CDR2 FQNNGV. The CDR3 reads CASNKRASSYNEQFF. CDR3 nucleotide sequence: TGTGCCAGCAACAAGCGGGCGAGCTCCTACAATGAGCAGTTCTTC.

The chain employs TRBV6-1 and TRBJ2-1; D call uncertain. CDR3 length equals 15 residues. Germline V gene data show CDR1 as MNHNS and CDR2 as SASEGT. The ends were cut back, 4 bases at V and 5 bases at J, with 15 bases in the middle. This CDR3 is CASSGMGSGHNEQFF. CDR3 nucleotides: TGTGCCAGCAGTGGGATGGGTTCAGGTCACAATGAGCAGTTCTTC.

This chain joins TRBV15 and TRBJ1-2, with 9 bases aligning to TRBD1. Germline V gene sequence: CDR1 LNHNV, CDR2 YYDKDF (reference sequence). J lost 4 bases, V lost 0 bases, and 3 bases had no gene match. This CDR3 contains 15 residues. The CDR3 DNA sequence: TGTGCCACCAGCAGAGATAAGGACAGGGGCTATGGCTACACCTTC. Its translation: CATSRDKDRGYGYTF.

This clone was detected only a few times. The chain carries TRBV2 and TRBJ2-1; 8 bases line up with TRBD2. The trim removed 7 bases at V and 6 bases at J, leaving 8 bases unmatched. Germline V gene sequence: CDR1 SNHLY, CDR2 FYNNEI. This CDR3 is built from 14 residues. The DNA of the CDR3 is TGTGCCAGCACTTCGGGACTAGGAGGCAATGAGCAGTTCTTC. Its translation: CASTSGLGGNEQFF.

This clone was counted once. CDR3 DNA sequence: TGTGCCAGCAGCTCGACAGGGGGAGTCACTGAAGCTTTCTTT. This encodes CASSSTGGVTEAFF. V is TRBV11-2 and J is TRBJ1-1, with 9 bases that match TRBD1. The ends lost 4 bases at V and 4 bases at J; junction bases unmatched: 4. The CDR3 is made up of 14 amino acids. Germline CDR1 is SGHAT and CDR2 is FQNNGV.

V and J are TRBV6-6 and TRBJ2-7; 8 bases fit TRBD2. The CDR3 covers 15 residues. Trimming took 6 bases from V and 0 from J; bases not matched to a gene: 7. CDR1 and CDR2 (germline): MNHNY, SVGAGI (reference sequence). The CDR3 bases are TGTGCCAGCAGGGGGAGCGGGAGTCCCTCCTACGAGCAGTACTTC. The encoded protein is CASRGSGSPSYEQYF.

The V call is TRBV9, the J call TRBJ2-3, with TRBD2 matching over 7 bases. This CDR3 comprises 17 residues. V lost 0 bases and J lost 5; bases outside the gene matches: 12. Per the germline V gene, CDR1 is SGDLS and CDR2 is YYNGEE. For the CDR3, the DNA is TGTGCCAGCAGCGTAGAGACTCTAGCGGACTACCAAGATACGCAGTATTTT. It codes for CASSVETLADYQDTQYF.

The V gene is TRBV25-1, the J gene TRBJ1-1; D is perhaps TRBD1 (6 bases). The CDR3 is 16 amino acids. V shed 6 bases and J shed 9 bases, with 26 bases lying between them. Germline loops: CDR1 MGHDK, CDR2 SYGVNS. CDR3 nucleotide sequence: TGTGCCAGCAGCCAACACGCGGGGGCAGGGGCGACTCAAGCTTTCTTT. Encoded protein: CASSQHAGAGATQAFF.

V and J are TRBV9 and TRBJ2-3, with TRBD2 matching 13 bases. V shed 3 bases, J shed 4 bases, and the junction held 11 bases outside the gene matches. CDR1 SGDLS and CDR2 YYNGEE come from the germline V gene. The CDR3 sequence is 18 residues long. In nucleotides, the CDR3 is TGTGCCAGCAGCGCCAACCCTGAGACTAGCGGGAGGTCAGATACGCAGTATTTT. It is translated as CASSANPETSGRSDTQYF.

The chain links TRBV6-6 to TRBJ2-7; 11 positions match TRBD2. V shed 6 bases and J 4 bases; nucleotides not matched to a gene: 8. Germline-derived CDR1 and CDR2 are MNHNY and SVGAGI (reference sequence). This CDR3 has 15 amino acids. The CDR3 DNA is TGTGCCAGCAGCCCTACGGGACTAGCGGCTTACGAGCAGTACTTC. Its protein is CASSPTGLAAYEQYF.

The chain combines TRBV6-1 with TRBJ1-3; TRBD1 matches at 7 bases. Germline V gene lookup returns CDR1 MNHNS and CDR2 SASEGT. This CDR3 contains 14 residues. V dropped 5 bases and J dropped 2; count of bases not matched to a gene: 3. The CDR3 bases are TGTGCCAGCAGTAGTGGACAGGCTGGAAACACCATATATTTT. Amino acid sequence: CASSSGQAGNTIYF.

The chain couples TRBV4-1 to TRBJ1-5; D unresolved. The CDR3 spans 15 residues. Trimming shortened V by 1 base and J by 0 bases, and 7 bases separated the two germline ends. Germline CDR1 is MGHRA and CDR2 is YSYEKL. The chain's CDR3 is CASSQVVYSNQPQHF. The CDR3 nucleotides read TGCGCCAGCAGCCAAGTAGTTTATAGCAATCAGCCCCAGCATTTT.

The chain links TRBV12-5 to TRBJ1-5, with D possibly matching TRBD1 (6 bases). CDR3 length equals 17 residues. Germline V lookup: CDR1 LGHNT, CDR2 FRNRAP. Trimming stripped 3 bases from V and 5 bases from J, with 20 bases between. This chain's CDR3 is CASGFGVNWDTHQPQHF. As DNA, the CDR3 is TGTGCTAGTGGTTTTGGGGTAAACTGGGACACACATCAGCCCCAGCATTTT.

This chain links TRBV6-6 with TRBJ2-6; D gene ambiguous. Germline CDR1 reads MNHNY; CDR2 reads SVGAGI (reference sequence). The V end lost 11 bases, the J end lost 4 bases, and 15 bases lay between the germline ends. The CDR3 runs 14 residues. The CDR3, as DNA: TGTGCCGCCTACACCTCGAGGGGGGCCAACGTCCTGACTTTC. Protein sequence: CAAYTSRGANVLTF.

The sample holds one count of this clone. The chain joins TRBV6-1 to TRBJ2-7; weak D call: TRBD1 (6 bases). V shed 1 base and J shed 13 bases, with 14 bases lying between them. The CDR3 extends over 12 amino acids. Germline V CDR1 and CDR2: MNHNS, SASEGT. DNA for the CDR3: TGTGCCAGCAGTGAAGATACAGGGCAGGATTACTTC. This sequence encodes CASSEDTGQDYF.

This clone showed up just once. In nucleotides, the CDR3 is TGTGCCAGCAGTGATTCTATAATTCCCGGGACAGACAAAGGGGAGACCCAGTACTTC. The encoded protein is CASSDSIIPGTDKGETQYF. The chain has TRBV6-1 and TRBJ2-5; 7 nucleotides agree with TRBD1. Germline CDR1 reads MNHNS; CDR2 reads SASEGT. V lost 3 bases and J lost 5; bases outside the gene matches: 21. The CDR3 sequence is 19 residues long.

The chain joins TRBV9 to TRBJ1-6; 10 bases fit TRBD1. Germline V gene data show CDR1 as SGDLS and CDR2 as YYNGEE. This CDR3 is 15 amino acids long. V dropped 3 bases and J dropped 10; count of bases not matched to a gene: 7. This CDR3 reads CASSAGQGVQSPLHF. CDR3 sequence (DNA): TGTGCCAGCAGCGCCGGACAGGGGGTTCAATCACCCCTCCACTTT.

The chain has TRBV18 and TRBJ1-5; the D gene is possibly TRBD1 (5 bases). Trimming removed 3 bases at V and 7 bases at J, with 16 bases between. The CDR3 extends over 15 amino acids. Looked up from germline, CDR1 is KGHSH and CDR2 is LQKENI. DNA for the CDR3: TGTGCCAGCTCACCGGGGGGTGCGGGCGCGCAGCCCCAGCATTTT. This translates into CASSPGGAGAQPQHF.

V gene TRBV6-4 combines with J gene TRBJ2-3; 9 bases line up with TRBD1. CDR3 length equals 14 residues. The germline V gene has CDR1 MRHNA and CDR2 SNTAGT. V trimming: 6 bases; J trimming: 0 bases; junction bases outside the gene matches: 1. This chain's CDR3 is CASSGTGSTDTQYF. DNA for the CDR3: TGTGCCAGCAGCGGGACAGGGAGCACAGATACGCAGTATTTT.

The CDR3 region is CASSVGSANYYEQYF. In DNA form, the CDR3 reads TGTGCCAGCAGCGTAGGAAGCGCGAATTACTACGAGCAGTACTTC. The genes are TRBV9 and TRBJ2-7; D is undetermined. With 0 bases removed from V and 3 bases from J, the gap between germline ends came to 13 bases. The CDR3 contains 15 residues. The germline V gene has CDR1 SGDLS and CDR2 YYNGEE. Filled out from reference TRBV9 and TRBJ2-7, the complete variable domain reads DSGVTQTPKHLITATGQRVTLRCSPRSGDLSVYWYQQSLDQGLQFLIQYYNGEERAKGNILERFSAQQFPDLHSELNLSSLELGDSALYFCASSVGSANYYEQYFGPGTRLTVT.

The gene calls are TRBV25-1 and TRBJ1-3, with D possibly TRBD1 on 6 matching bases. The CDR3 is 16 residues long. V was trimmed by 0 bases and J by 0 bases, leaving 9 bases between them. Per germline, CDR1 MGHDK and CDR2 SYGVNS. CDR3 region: CASSEYRGFSGNTIYF. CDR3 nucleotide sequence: TGTGCCAGCAGTGAATACAGGGGATTCTCTGGAAACACCATATATTTT.

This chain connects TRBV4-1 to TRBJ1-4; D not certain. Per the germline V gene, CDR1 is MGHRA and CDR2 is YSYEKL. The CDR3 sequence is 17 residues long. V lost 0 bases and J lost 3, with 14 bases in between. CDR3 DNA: TGCGCCAGCAGCCAAGAGAACCCTCTAAGTTCTAATGAAAAACTGTTTTTT. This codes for CASSQENPLSSNEKLFF.

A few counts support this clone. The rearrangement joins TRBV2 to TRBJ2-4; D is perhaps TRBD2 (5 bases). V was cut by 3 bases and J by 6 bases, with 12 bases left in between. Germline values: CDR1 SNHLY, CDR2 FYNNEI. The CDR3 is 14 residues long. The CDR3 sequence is CASSERQEVNIQYF. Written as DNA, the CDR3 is TGTGCCAGCAGTGAGAGGCAGGAGGTAAACATTCAGTACTTC.

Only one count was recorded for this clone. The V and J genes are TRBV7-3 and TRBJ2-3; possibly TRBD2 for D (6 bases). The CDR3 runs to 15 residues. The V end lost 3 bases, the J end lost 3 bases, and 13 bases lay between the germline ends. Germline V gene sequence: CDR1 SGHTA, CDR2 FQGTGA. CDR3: CASSFLPGATDTQYF. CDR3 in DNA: TGTGCCAGCAGCTTTCTTCCGGGAGCAACAGATACGCAGTATTTT.